This T cell receptor (beta chain) appears in the sequencing data of a study of Graves' ophthalmopathy and Graves' hyperthyroidism. Deletions cut 11 bases from V and 4 bases from J, with 14 bases between. CDR3 length: 12 residues. Germline V gives CDR1 ENHRY, CDR2 SYGVKD. This clonotype was found a few times. The antigen remains unidentified. General study results and limits: A roughly 80% specificity and 87.88% sensitivity were achieved by a 13-signature model that separated ophthalmopathy from stable hyperthyroidism.

As the template, RNA transcripts were used to amplify TCR beta CDR3 regions. A first-round RT-PCR used HTBI primers, followed by a second-round multiplex PCR. One entry per CDR3 protein results from TCRdb running MiXCR on the multiplex PCR reads. The table has about 230,000 distinct CDR3 sequences, around 50% seen once. Specimen: peripheral blood. J is TRBJ1-1 and V is TRBV10-3, with D maybe TRBD1 (5 bases). This receptor was identified in an adult man with Graves' ophthalmopathy. In DNA form, the CDR3 reads TGTGCCTCACAAGAAGGGGCCACTGAAGCTTTCTTT. Amino acid sequence: CASQEGATEAFF.